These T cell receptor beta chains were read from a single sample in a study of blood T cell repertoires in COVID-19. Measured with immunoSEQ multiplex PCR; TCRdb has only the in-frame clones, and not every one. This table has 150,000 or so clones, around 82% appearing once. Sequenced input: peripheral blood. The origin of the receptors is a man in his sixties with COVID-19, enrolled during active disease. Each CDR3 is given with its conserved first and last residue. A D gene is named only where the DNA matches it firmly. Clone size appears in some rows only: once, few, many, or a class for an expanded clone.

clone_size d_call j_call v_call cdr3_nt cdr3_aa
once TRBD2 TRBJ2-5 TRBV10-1 TGCGCCAGGGTGCCTGGGACTAGCGGGTACCAAGAGACCCAGTACTTC CARVPGTSGYQETQYF
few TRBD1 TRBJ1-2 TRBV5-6 TGTGCCAGCAGCAGGGGACAGGACTACACCTTC CASSRGQDYTF
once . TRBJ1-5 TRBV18 TGTGCCAGCTCGAAAGGAGGACAGCCCCAGCATTTT CASSKGGQPQHF
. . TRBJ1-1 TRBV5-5 TGTGCCAGCAGCCCCCTATTCTCCGTGATGATGACTCCTGAAGCTTTCTTT CASSPLFSVMMTPEAFF
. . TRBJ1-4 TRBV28 TGTGCCAGCAGTTTATTAGAGGAAAAACTGTTTTTT CASSLLEEKLFF
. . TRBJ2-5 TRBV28 TGTGCCAGCAGGGGCCCAAGTCGGACCCAGTACTTC CASRGPSRTQYF
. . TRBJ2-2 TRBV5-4 TGTGCCAGCAGCCACTTTAAAACCGGGGAGCTGTTTTTT CASSHFKTGELFF
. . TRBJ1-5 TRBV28 TGTGCCAGCATCCGAGAACAGATGAATCAGCCCCAGCATTTT CASIREQMNQPQHF
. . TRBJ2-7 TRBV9 TGTGCCAGCAGCGCAGCGGGCACTACCTACGAGCAGTACTTC CASSAAGTTYEQYF
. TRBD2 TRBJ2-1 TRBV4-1 TGCGCCAGCAGCCGATCCTCTAGCGGGGTCTACAATGAGCAGTTCTTC CASSRSSSGVYNEQFF
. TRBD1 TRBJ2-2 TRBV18 TGTGCCAGCTCCCATCGGGACAGACGTACCGGGGAGCTGTTTTTT CASSHRDRRTGELFF
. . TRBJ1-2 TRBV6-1 TGTGCCAGCAGTGATGGTGGCGGATCAAACTATGGCTACACCTTC CASSDGGGSNYGYTF
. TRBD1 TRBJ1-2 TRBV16 TGTGCCAGCAGTCCGGGACAGGCCTCCGGCTACACCTTC CASSPGQASGYTF
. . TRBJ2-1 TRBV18 TGTGCCAGCTCACCCACCATAGTAGGCGGCGGCGATGAGCAGTTCTTC CASSPTIVGGGDEQFF
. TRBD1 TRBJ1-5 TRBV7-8 TGTGCCAGCAGCTTATATGGCAGGGGGCAAGTTCTCAATCAGCCCCAGCATTTT CASSLYGRGQVLNQPQHF
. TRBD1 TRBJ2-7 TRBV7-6 TGTGCCAGCAGCTTAGTTGGGACAGGTTCCTACGAGCAGTACTTC CASSLVGTGSYEQYF
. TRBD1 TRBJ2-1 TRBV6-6 TGTGCCAGCAGTTACTCAGGGACAGGTGAGCAGTTCTTC CASSYSGTGEQFF
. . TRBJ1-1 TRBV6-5 TGTGCCAGCAGTTACTCGCTAACCGGGTTCGAAGCTTTCTTT CASSYSLTGFEAFF
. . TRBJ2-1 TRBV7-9 TGTGCCAGCAGCTTAGTAATTAGCTCTTCCTACAATGAGCAGTTCTTC CASSLVISSSYNEQFF
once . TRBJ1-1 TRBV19 TGTGCCAGTCGCGACAGGAACACTGAAGCTTTCTTT CASRDRNTEAFF
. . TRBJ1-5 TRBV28 TGTGCCAGCAGCCTTGCGGGAAAAGGGCCCCAGCATTTT CASSLAGKGPQHF
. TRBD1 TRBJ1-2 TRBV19 TGTGCCAGTAGTACACAGGGGGCTGGCTATGGCTACACCTTC CASSTQGAGYGYTF
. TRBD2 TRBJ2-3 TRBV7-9 TGTGCCAGCAGCCACCCGACTAGCGGGAGTACCGATACGCAGTATTTT CASSHPTSGSTDTQYF
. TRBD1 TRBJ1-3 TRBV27 TGTGCCAGCAGTCCAGACAGGGCCTCTGGAAACACCATATATTTT CASSPDRASGNTIYF
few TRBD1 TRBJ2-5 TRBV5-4 TGTGCCAGCAGCGCAAGGGACAGGTCAGAGACCCAGTACTTC CASSARDRSETQYF
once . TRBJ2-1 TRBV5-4 TGTGCCAGCAGCCCCGGACAGAACTCCTACAATGAGCAGTTCTTC CASSPGQNSYNEQFF
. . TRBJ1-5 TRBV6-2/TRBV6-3 TGTGCCAGCAGTTATCGGGGAAGTGGTCAGCCCCAGCATTTT CASSYRGSGQPQHF
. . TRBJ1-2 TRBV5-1 TGCGCCAGCAGCTTGGGTAGGGAGCTCAACTATGGCTACACCTTC CASSLGRELNYGYTF
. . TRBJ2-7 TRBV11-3 TGTGCCAGCAGCAAGGTGGGAGGCTACGAGCAGTACTTC CASSKVGGYEQYF
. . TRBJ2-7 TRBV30 TGTGCCTGGAGTCCAGGGATCCAGCAGTACTTC CAWSPGIQQYF
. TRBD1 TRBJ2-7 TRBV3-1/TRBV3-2 TGTGCCAGCAGCCACCCTTCGACAGGGATATACGAGCAGTACTTC CASSHPSTGIYEQYF
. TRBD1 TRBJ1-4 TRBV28 TGTGCCAGCAGTTCTGGGACAGGGTCTGAAAAACTGTTTTTT CASSSGTGSEKLFF
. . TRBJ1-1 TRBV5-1 TGCGCCAGCGGTGCGACAGGGAACACTGAAGCTTTCTTT CASGATGNTEAFF
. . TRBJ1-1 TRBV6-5 TGTGCCAGCAGTCAGTTAGACGGGACAACGACCGCAGCTTTCTTT CASSQLDGTTTAAFF
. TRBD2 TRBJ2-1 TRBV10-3 TGTGCCATCAGTCCCACCCAACTAGCGGGAGCTCACAATGAGCAGTTCTTC CAISPTQLAGAHNEQFF
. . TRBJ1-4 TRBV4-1 TGCGCCAGCAGCCAAGACAGGGTACGTACGGAAAAACTGTTTTTT CASSQDRVRTEKLFF
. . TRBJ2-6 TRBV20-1 TGCAGTGCTAGTCTCTCTGGGGCCAACGTCCTGACTTTC CSASLSGANVLTF
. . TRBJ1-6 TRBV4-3 TGCGCCAGCAGCCAATCGGACAGACATAATTCACCCCTCCACTTT CASSQSDRHNSPLHF
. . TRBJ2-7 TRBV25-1 TGTGCCAGTTACGAGCCCTACGAGCAGTACTTC CASYEPYEQYF
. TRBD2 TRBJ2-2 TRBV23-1 TGCGCCAGCAGTCATGCTTGTGCGGGAGAATTTACCGGGGAGCTGTTTTTT CASSHACAGEFTGELFF
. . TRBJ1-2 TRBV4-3 TGCGCCAGCAGCCAAGGTGGGGGGGGGAACTATGGCTACACCTTC CASSQGGGGNYGYTF
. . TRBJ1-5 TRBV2 TGTGCCAGCGATCCCGGGTTCGGTCAGCCCCAGCATTTT CASDPGFGQPQHF
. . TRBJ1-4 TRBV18 TGTGCCAGCTCAGAGGACACCCGGCGAGAAAAACTGTTTTTT CASSEDTRREKLFF
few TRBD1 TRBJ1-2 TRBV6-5 TGTGCCAGCAGCCCAGGGGGCGGTAGGGGCTACACCTTC CASSPGGGRGYTF
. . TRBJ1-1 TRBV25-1 TGTGCCAGCAGTTTCGAGGGGAACACTGAAGCTTTCTTT CASSFEGNTEAFF
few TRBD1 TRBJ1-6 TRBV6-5 TGTGCCAGCAGCCGACAGGACAGGGGAGGATCACCCCTCCACTTT CASSRQDRGGSPLHF
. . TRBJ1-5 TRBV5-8 TGTGCCTGTGGGGGCCGCAATCAGCCCCAGCATTTT CACGGRNQPQHF
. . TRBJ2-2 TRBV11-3 TGTGCCAGCAGCCCGAGGACCGGGGAGCTGTTTTTT CASSPRTGELFF
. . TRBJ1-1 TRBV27 TGTGCCAGCAGTCACGGCCCGGGGACTGAAGCTTTCTTT CASSHGPGTEAFF
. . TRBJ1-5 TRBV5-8 TGTGCCAGCAGAAGGGAACAGGGCAATCAGCCCCAGCATTTT CASRREQGNQPQHF
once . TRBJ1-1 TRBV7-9 TGTGCCAGCAGCCGTCGCGGGGGAAACACTGAAGCTTTCTTT CASSRRGGNTEAFF
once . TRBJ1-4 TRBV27 TGTGCCAGCAGTAGGGGGACGAGGGAAAAACTGTTTTTT CASSRGTREKLFF
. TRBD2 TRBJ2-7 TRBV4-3 TGCGCCAGCAGCCATCTAGTAGCGGGAGCCGTTACCTACGAGCAGTACTTC CASSHLVAGAVTYEQYF
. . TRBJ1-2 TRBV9 TGTGCCAGCAGCGTAGTAGGGACATCGAACTATGGCTACACCTTC CASSVVGTSNYGYTF
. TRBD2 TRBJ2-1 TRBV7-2 TGTGCCAGCAGATCCTTTCATAGCGGGGTGAACAATGAGCAGTTCTTC CASRSFHSGVNNEQFF
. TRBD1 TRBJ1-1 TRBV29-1 TGCAGCGTTGACTCCGGTGGGACAGGGGGCAGAGCTTTCTTT CSVDSGGTGGRAFF
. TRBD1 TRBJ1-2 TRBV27 TGTGCCAGCAGTTTGAAGGGGGCAAGAGGCTATGGCTACACCTTC CASSLKGARGYGYTF
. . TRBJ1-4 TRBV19 TGTGCCAGCAGGAAGGGGCCAGCAACTAATGAAAAACTGTTTTTT CASRKGPATNEKLFF
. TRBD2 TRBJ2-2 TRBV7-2 TGTGCCAGCCCCGAGAATAGACTAGCGGGGGTTACCGGGGAGCTGTTTTTT CASPENRLAGVTGELFF